This is a list of T cell receptor beta chains from one sample in a study of blood T cells in healthy people across ages. A single record per CDR3 protein comes from TCRdb applying MiXCR to the 5' RACE reads. The top ten clones hold approximately 4% of a sample with approximately 1.5 million distinct CDR3 sequences, roughly two fifths of them seen once. The sequenced material came from blood. These receptors originate from a woman between 18 and 30 years old in good health. CDR3s include the opening cysteine and the closing phenylalanine or tryptophan. Each record gives: clone size, J gene, D gene, V gene, CDR3 DNA, CDR3 protein. The D gene is left open where the match is weak. Size is stated for part of the rows, as once, few or many counts, or as a class when the clone is expanded.

>few|TRBJ1-1|-|TRBV7-2
TGTGCCAGCCACTTGGGGGGTTTAGTCGGCACTGAAGCTTTCTTT
CASHLGGLVGTEAFF
>-|TRBJ1-5|-|TRBV4-1
TGCGCCAGCAGCCAAGGGAGGACAAAGGATCAGCCCCAGCATTTT
CASSQGRTKDQPQHF
>many|TRBJ2-3|TRBD2|TRBV28
TGTGCCAGCAGCCGGGGGGAAGATACGCAGTATTTT
CASSRGEDTQYF
>-|TRBJ2-1|-|TRBV3-1
TGTGCCAGCAGCCAACACGGAATCTGCAATGAGCAGTTCTTC
CASSQHGICNEQFF
>-|TRBJ2-1|TRBD1|TRBV19
TGTGCCAGTAGTGTCGGGACAGGCGGTTATGAGCAGTTCTTC
CASSVGTGGYEQFF
>-|TRBJ2-1|TRBD2|TRBV20-1
TGCAGTGCTAGAGATCGGGGACTAGCGCAGAACTCCTACAATGAGCAGTTCTTC
CSARDRGLAQNSYNEQFF
>few|TRBJ2-1|-|TRBV12-5
TGTGCTAGTGGTTTGGGGTACTCCCTTAATGAGCAGTTCTTC
CASGLGYSLNEQFF
>-|TRBJ2-1|TRBD2|TRBV6-6
TGTGCCACGGGACTGGGGAGCGGGAAGGCCAATGAGCAGTTCTTC
CATGLGSGKANEQFF
>few|TRBJ2-2|-|TRBV20-1
TGCAGTGCTAGATCATTATTCCGATCGAACACCGGGGAGCTGTTTTTT
CSARSLFRSNTGELFF
>-|TRBJ2-1|-|TRBV10-3
TGTGCCATCGCAAGGGTGTGGTACGAGCAGTTCTTC
CAIARVWYEQFF
>few|TRBJ1-1|-|TRBV20-1
TGCAGTGCTAGTCCCCCTGGGAGGGGCACTGAAGCTTTCTTT
CSASPPGRGTEAFF
>-|TRBJ1-1|-|TRBV28
TGTGCCAGCAGACATCGCCTGGGGGGCGCCGCTGAAGCTTTCTTT
CASRHRLGGAAEAFF